This T cell receptor beta chain was documented in a study of cytomegalovirus exposure and HLA in healthy donors. In the PCR, 60 Vbeta and 13 Jbeta primers were used. TCRdb's copy holds only in-frame clones and misses some; the assay was immunoSEQ multiplex PCR. The sample holds approximately 170,000 clones, 70% to 80% seen once. Germline CDR1 LNHNV, CDR2 YYDKDF (reference sequence). There are 15 residues in the CDR3. Trimming left V 8 bases short and J 3 bases short, with 16 bases between. As to this clone: The antigen is unknown.

Study outcomes and limitations: Associated with cytomegalovirus, according to the listing, were 150 to 200 TCR beta chains. In a later analysis, at a false discovery rate of 0.05, some 15,000 TCR beta sequences were associated with HLA alleles.

Sequenced input: PBMCs. The rearrangement uses TRBV15 and TRBJ2-2; TRBD2 is a possible D gene (5 bases). This receptor was obtained from a female donor in good health and CMV-seronegative. CDR3 in amino acids: CATEADPTDTGELFF. In DNA, the CDR3 is TGTGCCACCGAAGCGGACCCTACCGACACCGGGGAGCTGTTTTTT.